This T cell receptor (beta chain) was observed in a study of T cells in localized non-small cell lung cancer. Study-wide findings and caveats: Adjacent lung was found to contain a median roughly 50 of the top 100 tumor clones.

J was trimmed by 3 bases and V by 5 bases; bases with no gene match: 6. The germline V gene encodes CDR1 MDHEN and CDR2 SYDVKM. The length of the CDR3 is 14 residues. The method was immunoSEQ multiplex PCR; TCRdb's version includes in-frame clones alone and lacks a portion of them. The sample carries about 1,000 clones, about 20% recorded once. As regards this clone: Its antigen is as yet unknown.

The chain carries TRBV28 and TRBJ1-1; 7 positions agree with TRBD1. The origin of this receptor is a woman aged 35-70 years with stage III lung adenocarcinoma. Material: normal lung tissue next to the tumor, obtained before any cancer treatment. CDR3 coding DNA: TGTGCCAGCAGTCCGATTCAGGGGGACACTGAAGCTTTCTTT. Translation gives CASSPIQGDTEAFF. Using reference TRBV28 and TRBJ1-1 for the parts outside the CDR3, the full variable domain is DVKVTQSSRYLVKRTGEKVFLECVQDMDHENMFWYRQDPGLGLRLIYFSYDVKMKEKGDIPEGYSVSREKKERFSLILESASTNQTSMYLCASSPIQGDTEAFFGQGTRLTVV.